Shown below are 27 T cell receptor beta chains from a single sample sequenced in a study of CD8 T cells in Susac syndrome. Random-hexamer reverse transcription was applied to roughly 0.5 to 1 ug RNA. TCRdb called the immunoSEQ multiplex PCR reads again in MiXCR, with one record for every CDR3 protein. This repertoire shows about 180,000 distinct CDR3 sequences, 90% to 95% found once; its top ten account for around 0.094%. Sequencing was performed on CD4+ T cells from PBMCs. The receptors here all came from a human donor with Susac syndrome.

The V gene is TRBV20-1, the J gene TRBJ1-5; tentatively, D is TRBD1 (6 bases). The V gene's germline CDR1 is DFQATT and CDR2 SNEGSKA (reference sequence). The CDR3 is 14 residues long. With 7 bases removed from V and 2 bases from J, the gap between germline ends came to 15 bases. The DNA for the CDR3 is TGCAGTGGCCTGGGACATCGGGGCAATCAGCCCCAGCATTTT. This codes for CSGLGHRGNQPQHF.

This chain connects TRBV19 to TRBJ1-5, with 8 positions matching TRBD1. CDR1 is LNHDA, CDR2 SQIVND, per germline (reference sequence). This CDR3 contains 14 residues. V shed 3 bases, J shed 7 bases, and the junction held 5 bases outside the gene matches. The chain's CDR3 is CASSMQGAGQPQHF. In DNA, the CDR3 is TGTGCCAGTAGTATGCAGGGGGCTGGGCAGCCCCAGCATTTT.

V gene TRBV6-5 combines with J gene TRBJ1-2; 8 positions match TRBD1. V trimming: 6 bases; J trimming: 9 bases; junction bases outside the gene matches: 6. Looked up from germline, CDR1 is MNHEY and CDR2 is SVGAGI. CDR3 length equals 12 residues. The CDR3 DNA follows: TGTGCCAGCAGCCCCGGACAGGGTCGCTACACCTTC. The encoded protein is CASSPGQGRYTF.

The gene calls are TRBV14 and TRBJ2-5; D perhaps matches TRBD2 (5 bases). V was clipped by 2 bases and J by 1 base, with 11 bases between them. CDR1 and CDR2 from the germline V gene are SGHDN and FVKESK. The CDR3 covers 15 residues. CDR3 in DNA: TGTGCCAGCAGCCAAAAGCGGATACGCCAAGAGACCCAGTACTTC. It codes for CASSQKRIRQETQYF.

The chain uses TRBV20-1 and TRBJ1-2; 8 positions agree with TRBD1. There are 16 residues in the CDR3. Trimming took 4 bases from V and 4 from J; bases not matched to a gene: 14. Germline CDR1 DFQATT, CDR2 SNEGSKA (reference sequence). The CDR3 DNA follows: TGCAGTGCTATTGGGCAGGGGGCTTTAGCCTTCTATGGCTACACCTTC. Translating gives CSAIGQGALAFYGYTF.

The chain links TRBV19 to TRBJ1-2; 9 nucleotides align to TRBD1. This CDR3 is built from 13 residues. Trimming took 6 bases from V and 8 from J; bases not matched to a gene: 7. Germline V gives CDR1 LNHDA, CDR2 SQIVND (reference sequence). CDR3 residues: CASRTGGRSGYTF. The CDR3 DNA follows: TGTGCCAGTAGGACAGGGGGACGATCGGGCTACACCTTC.

V gene TRBV11-2 combines with J gene TRBJ1-1; D gene unclear. Germline values: CDR1 SGHAT, CDR2 FQNNGV. The CDR3 runs 13 residues. The V end lost 2 bases, the J end lost 10 bases, and 14 bases lay between the germline ends. CDR3 residues: CASSLSLTSAAFF. The CDR3 bases are TGTGCCAGCAGCTTAAGTCTCACCTCGGCAGCTTTCTTT.

CDR3 residues: CASSLVTWLAGPYEQYF. CDR3 nucleotide sequence: TGCGCCAGCAGCTTGGTTACGTGGCTAGCGGGACCCTACGAGCAGTACTTC. The chain couples TRBV5-1 to TRBJ2-7, with TRBD2 matching over 9 bases. Germline values: CDR1 SGHRS, CDR2 YFSETQ. Trimming took 0 bases from V and 2 from J; bases not matched to a gene: 9. The CDR3 runs to 17 residues.

This clonotype was observed a single time. The gene calls are TRBV6-5 and TRBJ2-7; TRBD2 agrees at 9 bases. CDR1 MNHEY and CDR2 SVGAGI come from the germline V gene. V lost 8 bases and J lost 3; bases outside the gene matches: 8. The CDR3 is made up of 14 amino acids. In DNA, the CDR3 is TGTGCCAGCTCCAGCGGGGGGTCGCACTACGAGCAGTACTTC. Its protein is CASSSGGSHYEQYF.

CDR3 in amino acids: CASSPGTGQGGEAFF. CDR3 sequence (DNA): TGTGCCAGCTCACCAGGAACCGGACAGGGCGGTGAAGCTTTCTTT. This sequence joins TRBV18 and TRBJ1-1; 8 bases fit TRBD1. The CDR3 spans 15 residues. The germline V gene has CDR1 KGHSH and CDR2 LQKENI. V shed 2 bases, J shed 7 bases, and the junction held 9 bases outside the gene matches. The full variable domain, completed using reference TRBV18 and TRBJ1-1, is NAGVMQNPRHLVRRRGQEARLRCSPMKGHSHVYWYRQLPEEGLKFMVYLQKENIIDESGMPKERFSAEFPKEGPSILRIQQVVRGDSAAYFCASSPGTGQGGEAFFGQGTRLTVV.

This clonotype was observed a single time. The V call is TRBV30, the J call TRBJ2-1, with D maybe TRBD1 (6 bases). Germline assignment: CDR1 GTSNPN and CDR2 SVGIG (reference sequence). Trimming stripped 3 bases from V and 3 bases from J, with 18 bases between. CDR3 size: 16 residues. In nucleotides, the CDR3 is TGTGCCTGGAGCCTACAGGGCGTTGGTGGCTACAATGAGCAGTTCTTC. Translation: CAWSLQGVGGYNEQFF. Complete variable domain (other parts from reference TRBV30 and TRBJ2-1): SQTIHQWPATLVQPVGSPLSLECTVEGTSNPNLYWYRQAAGRGLQLLFYSVGIGQISSEVPQNLSASRPQDRQFILSSKKLLLSDSGFYLCAWSLQGVGGYNEQFFGPGTRLTVL.

CDR3 coding DNA: TGTGCCAGCAGTTTCGGGCCTAGCGGGAGGGCCTTAGCAGATACGCAGTATTTT. It is translated as CASSFGPSGRALADTQYF. This chain connects TRBV28 to TRBJ2-3, with 12 bases aligning to TRBD2. This CDR3 is 18 amino acids long. The germline V gene encodes CDR1 MDHEN and CDR2 SYDVKM. Trimming took 3 bases from V and 4 from J; bases not matched to a gene: 11.

The V call is TRBV6-2 or TRBV6-3, the J call TRBJ2-4, with TRBD2 matching over 8 bases. Trimming at V came to 6 bases and at J to 9 bases, leaving 10 bases not matched to a gene. The CDR3 covers 14 residues. Germline lookup yields CDR1 MNHEY and CDR2 SVGEGT. The DNA of the CDR3 is TGTGCCAGCAGCGCCCGACTAGCGTCCTCCATTCAGTACTTC. As protein: CASSARLASSIQYF.

The chain employs TRBV2 and TRBJ1-2; D call uncertain. Germline loops: CDR1 SNHLY, CDR2 FYNNEI. Trimming left V 4 bases short and J 4 bases short, with 19 bases between. This CDR3 contains 16 residues. The CDR3 protein is CASSVTLGERTYGYTF. Here the CDR3 DNA reads TGTGCCAGCAGTGTCACCCTGGGAGAACGTACCTATGGCTACACCTTC.

The rearrangement joins TRBV30 to TRBJ1-1; 7 nucleotides align to TRBD1. Trimming at V came to 8 bases and at J to 6 bases, leaving 15 bases not matched to a gene. CDR3 length: 14 amino acids. Germline V gene lookup returns CDR1 GTSNPN and CDR2 SVGIG (reference sequence). The CDR3 DNA reads TGTGCCGGGACCCAAGACAGGGTAGACCCTGAAGCTTTCTTT. Translated, it gives CAGTQDRVDPEAFF.

This chain uses TRBV20-1 with TRBJ1-5; 10 nucleotides match TRBD1. Germline V gene sequence: CDR1 DFQATT, CDR2 SNEGSKA (reference sequence). The length of the CDR3 is 15 residues. Unmatched junction bases numbered 4, after V lost 0 bases and J lost 5 bases. This CDR3 reads CSARDPGTGDQPQHF. The CDR3 DNA reads TGCAGTGCTAGAGATCCCGGGACAGGGGATCAGCCCCAGCATTTT.

The chain uses TRBV20-1 and TRBJ2-7; D remains unclear. This CDR3 is 12 amino acids long. CDR1 DFQATT and CDR2 SNEGSKA come from the germline V gene (reference sequence). V was trimmed by 6 bases and J by 1 base, leaving 10 bases between them. The DNA for the CDR3 is TGCAGTGCAAGACACCGGTCCTACGAGCAGTACTTC. Amino acid sequence: CSARHRSYEQYF.

This chain links TRBV15 with TRBJ2-1; a weak D match, TRBD2 (6 bases). Trimming cost V 0 bases and J 5 bases, with 11 bases left between them. This CDR3 region has 15 residues. The V gene's germline CDR1 is LNHNV and CDR2 YYDKDF (reference sequence). CDR3 protein: CATSREGGSHNEQFF. The CDR3 DNA reads as TGTGCCACCAGCAGAGAGGGAGGTAGCCACAATGAGCAGTTCTTC.

This chain's CDR3 is CASSPPKEGRDIQYF. CDR3 DNA sequence: TGCGCCAGCAGCCCCCCGAAGGAGGGTAGAGACATTCAGTACTTC. This rearrangement joins TRBV5-1 to TRBJ2-4, with a tentative D call TRBD2 (6 bases). Trimming took off 4 bases at V and 8 bases at J, with 19 bases between the two ends. This CDR3 spans 15 amino acids. CDR1 is SGHRS and CDR2 is YFSETQ in the germline V gene.

This clonotype was counted a single time. J is TRBJ2-5 and V is TRBV7-9; a weak D match, TRBD1 (5 bases). The CDR3 is 14 residues long. Germline CDR1 is SEHNR and CDR2 is FQNEAQ (reference sequence). The V end lost 5 bases, the J end lost 0 bases, and 10 bases lay between the germline ends. The CDR3 bases are TGTGCCAGCAGCCTGTACAGGAACCAAGAGACCCAGTACTTC. Translated, it gives CASSLYRNQETQYF.

This sequence joins TRBV3-1 and TRBJ1-1; no firm D call. Germline V gives CDR1 LGHDT, CDR2 YNNKEL (reference sequence). This CDR3 has 12 residues. V lost 3 bases and J lost 5, with 7 bases in between. The CDR3 nucleotides are TGTGCCAGCAGCCAGGTCCGGACTGAAGCTTTCTTT. It is translated as CASSQVRTEAFF.

The rearrangement uses TRBV7-2 and TRBJ2-2, with D maybe TRBD1 (5 bases). Germline assignment: CDR1 SGHTA and CDR2 FQGNSA. The V end lost 1 base, the J end lost 1 base, and 13 bases lay between the germline ends. The CDR3 contains 17 residues. In DNA form, the CDR3 reads TGTGCCAGCAGCTTAGGTGTCCGCGGACAGAACACCGGGGAGCTGTTTTTT. Translated, it gives CASSLGVRGQNTGELFF.

The rearrangement joins TRBV11-2 to TRBJ2-5, with a possible D match to TRBD1 (6 bases). This CDR3 has 15 amino acids. Germline V gene data show CDR1 as SGHAT and CDR2 as FQNNGV. Trimming pared 4 bases from V and 1 base from J, leaving 13 bases between. CDR3 in DNA: TGTGCCAGCAGCTCGCAAGGGGGACGCCAAGAGACCCAGTACTTC. The encoded protein is CASSSQGGRQETQYF.

The chain links TRBV3-1 to TRBJ2-5, with 9 positions matching TRBD1. The V segment lost 4 bases and the J segment 0 bases; nucleotides outside the gene matches: 3. CDR1 is LGHDT, CDR2 YNNKEL, per germline (reference sequence). The CDR3 spans 15 residues. In DNA, the CDR3 is TGTGCCAGCAGCCGGACAGGGGAACACCAAGAGACCCAGTACTTC. It translates to CASSRTGEHQETQYF.

The chain joins TRBV7-9 to TRBJ2-1; 9 bases line up with TRBD2. Germline V gene lookup returns CDR1 SEHNR and CDR2 FQNEAQ (reference sequence). J gave up 6 bases and V 1 base, and 4 bases lay outside the gene matches. This CDR3 comprises 15 residues. This CDR3 reads CASSLVAGATNEQFF. CDR3 in DNA: TGTGCCAGCAGCTTAGTAGCGGGAGCGACCAATGAGCAGTTCTTC.

The chain joins TRBV20-1 to TRBJ1-2; D might be TRBD1 (5 bases). The length of the CDR3 is 12 residues. Trimming cost V 3 bases and J 4 bases, with 9 bases left between them. Germline CDR1 and CDR2: DFQATT and SNEGSKA (reference sequence). The CDR3: CSASTDSYGYTF. The CDR3 DNA reads TGCAGTGCTAGTACCGACAGCTATGGCTACACCTTC.

The CDR3 sequence: CSARRTGGVYNSPLHF. The CDR3 DNA sequence: TGCAGTGCTAGGAGGACAGGGGGCGTCTATAATTCACCCCTCCACTTT. V and J are TRBV20-1 and TRBJ1-6; 11 nucleotides align to TRBD1. The CDR3 spans 16 residues. Germline lookup yields CDR1 DFQATT and CDR2 SNEGSKA (reference sequence). V shed 3 bases and J 3 bases; nucleotides not matched to a gene: 4.